The source of this TCR beta chain is a study of spatial heterogeneity in lung cancer. Study information: Sequencing of follow-up PBMC samples took place when they were available, at a median of approximately 2 years after resection. Consistent detection of more beta-chain than alpha-chain sequences was observed.

TCRdb reprocessed the 5' RACE reads with MiXCR, giving one entry per CDR3 protein. The sample has under 150,000 distinct CDR3 sequences, roughly an eighth seen once. Time point specified: blood at routine non-recurrence follow-up after resection. No cells were sorted before sequencing. The whole RNA sequenced was extracted from tumor, nontumor lung or frozen PBMC. This CDR3 is 15 amino acids long. The V segment lost 4 bases and the J segment 3 bases; nucleotides outside the gene matches: 5. Germline CDR1 and CDR2: SGHRS and YFSETQ. The chain employs TRBV5-1 and TRBJ2-7; TRBD1 matches 12 bases. The TCR comes from a male donor with early-stage non-small cell lung cancer. The sequencing here drew on PBMCs, taken at follow-up. The CDR3 region is CASSAGTGGHYEQYF. DNA for the CDR3: TGCGCCAGCAGCGCCGGGACAGGGGGCCACTACGAGCAGTACTTC.